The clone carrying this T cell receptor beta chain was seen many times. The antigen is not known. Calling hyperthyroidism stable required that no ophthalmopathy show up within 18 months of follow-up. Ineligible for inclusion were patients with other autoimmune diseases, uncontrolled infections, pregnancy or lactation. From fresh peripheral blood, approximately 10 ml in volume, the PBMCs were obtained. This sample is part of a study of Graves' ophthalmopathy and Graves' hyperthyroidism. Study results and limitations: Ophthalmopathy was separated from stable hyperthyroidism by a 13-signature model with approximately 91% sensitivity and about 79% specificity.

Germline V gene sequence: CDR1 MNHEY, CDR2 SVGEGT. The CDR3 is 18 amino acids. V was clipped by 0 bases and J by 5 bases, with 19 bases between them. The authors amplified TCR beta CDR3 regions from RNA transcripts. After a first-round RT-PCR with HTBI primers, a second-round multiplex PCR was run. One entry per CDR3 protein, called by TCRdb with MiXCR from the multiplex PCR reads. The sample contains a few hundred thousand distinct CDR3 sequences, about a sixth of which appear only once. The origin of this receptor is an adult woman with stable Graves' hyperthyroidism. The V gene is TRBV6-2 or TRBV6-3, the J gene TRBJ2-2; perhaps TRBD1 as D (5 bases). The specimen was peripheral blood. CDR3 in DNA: TGTGCCAGCAGTTACTCAACCCGACAGACTCGAAGAACCGGGGAGCTGTTTTTT. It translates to CASSYSTRQTRRTGELFF.